The next 13 T cell receptor beta chains were all read from a single sample in a study of blood T cell repertoires in COVID-19. Assay: immunoSEQ multiplex PCR; the TCRdb copy retains only in-frame clones and omits some. This table holds roughly 200,000 clones, about 88% found once. The sample taken for sequencing was peripheral blood. The receptors stem from a woman aged 30 to 39 with active or convalescent COVID-19.

This clone was recorded once. J is TRBJ1-1 and V is TRBV28; D possibly corresponds to TRBD1 (5 bases). The CDR3 totals 16 residues. Trimming left V 0 bases short and J 1 base short, with 12 bases between. In germline, CDR1 is MDHEN, CDR2 SYDVKM. The chain's CDR3 is CASSLWAGVSNTEAFF. The CDR3 DNA reads TGTGCCAGCAGTTTATGGGCGGGGGTGTCGAACACTGAAGCTTTCTTT.

This clone was counted once. The chain has TRBV11-3 and TRBJ1-3, with D unresolved. The CDR3 is 16 residues long. Germline CDR1 SGHNT, CDR2 YENEEA. V was pared by 4 bases and J by 3 bases, with 16 bases between. This CDR3 reads CASSSVSITFGNTIYF. The CDR3 nucleotides are TGTGCCAGCAGCTCGGTGTCCATCACCTTTGGAAACACCATATATTTT.

This chain joins TRBV6-2 or TRBV6-3 and TRBJ1-5, with D possibly TRBD1 on 5 matching bases. The germline V gene has CDR1 MNHEY and CDR2 SVGEGT. V dropped 2 bases and J dropped 7 bases, with 21 bases sitting between them. This CDR3 is 17 amino acids long. CDR3 in amino acids: CASSYGPHDAGRQPQHF. CDR3 in DNA: TGTGCCAGCAGTTACGGCCCCCATGACGCAGGGCGGCAGCCCCAGCATTTT.

The chain joins TRBV9 to TRBJ2-5; maybe TRBD1 (6 bases). Germline loops: CDR1 SGDLS, CDR2 YYNGEE. CDR3 length: 16 amino acids. The ends were cut back, 0 bases at V and 3 bases at J, with 15 bases in the middle. The CDR3 DNA follows: TGTGCCAGCAGCGTAGGGGGGCTTCGTCTAAAAGAGACCCAGTACTTC. Translated, it gives CASSVGGLRLKETQYF.

The gene calls are TRBV19 and TRBJ1-2; no firm D call. The CDR3 has 14 residues. Germline lookup yields CDR1 LNHDA and CDR2 SQIVND (reference sequence). The germline V and J ends were trimmed by 1 base and 4 bases, with 10 bases remaining between them. The CDR3 is CASSIGSGFYGYTF. CDR3 coding DNA: TGTGCCAGTAGTATAGGGTCGGGGTTCTATGGCTACACCTTC. The full variable domain, completed using reference TRBV19 and TRBJ1-2, is DGGITQSPKYLFRKEGQNVTLSCEQNLNHDAMYWYRQDPGQGLRLIYYSQIVNDFQKGDIAEGYSVSREKKESFPLTVTSAQKNPTAFYLCASSIGSGFYGYTFGSGTRLTVV.

This clone was recorded only once. The rearrangement uses TRBV3-1 (or the pseudogene TRBV3-2) and TRBJ1-5, with 9 bases aligning to TRBD1. V shed 3 bases and J 1 base; nucleotides not matched to a gene: 4. This CDR3 contains 16 residues. Per the germline V gene, CDR1 is LGHDT and CDR2 is YNNKEL (reference sequence). In DNA form, the CDR3 reads TGTGCCAGCAGCCAGGGGACAGGGAGGAGCAATCAGCCCCAGCATTTT. It is translated as CASSQGTGRSNQPQHF.

V and J are TRBV7-9 and TRBJ2-7, with TRBD1 identical over 9 bases. The CDR3 loop spans 15 amino acids. The ends lost 6 bases at V and 4 bases at J; junction bases unmatched: 10. The V gene's germline CDR1 is SEHNR and CDR2 FQNEAQ (reference sequence). CDR3 region: CASRGPGTGSYEQYF. The CDR3 bases are TGTGCCAGCAGGGGTCCCGGGACAGGGAGTTACGAGCAGTACTTC.

The chain uses TRBV5-5 and TRBJ1-5; 7 nucleotides line up with TRBD1. The CDR3 runs 16 residues. The V and J ends lost 3 bases and 3 bases, in that order; junction bases with no gene match: 9. Per germline, CDR1 SGHKS and CDR2 YYEKEE (reference sequence). CDR3 nucleotide sequence: TGTGCCAGCAGCTCTGGTCCCAGGGGGAACAATCAGCCCCAGCATTTT. Amino acids: CASSSGPRGNNQPQHF.

V gene TRBV15 combines with J gene TRBJ1-2, with 7 bases fitting TRBD1. The CDR3 covers 14 residues. Losses at the gene ends were 4 bases for V and 4 bases for J; bases not matched to a gene: 6. CDR1 is LNHNV, CDR2 YYDKDF, per germline (reference sequence). The CDR3 protein is CATSTTQGLYGYTF. CDR3 bases: TGTGCCACCAGCACTACACAGGGGCTCTATGGCTACACCTTC.

V and J are TRBV28 and TRBJ1-2; the D gene is possibly TRBD1 (5 bases). The CDR3 is 14 amino acids. V lost 5 bases and J 4 bases, leaving 14 bases between the germline ends. The germline CDR1 and CDR2 sequences are MDHEN and SYDVKM. CDR3 residues: CASSAPGRGYGYTF. In nucleotides, the CDR3 is TGTGCCAGCAGTGCTCCAGGGAGGGGCTATGGCTACACCTTC.

V usage is TRBV19 and J usage is TRBJ1-1; TRBD1 aligns across 9 bases. The ends lost 8 bases at V and 7 bases at J; junction bases unmatched: 5. In germline, CDR1 is LNHDA, CDR2 SQIVND (reference sequence). This CDR3 has 12 amino acids. CDR3 DNA sequence: TGTGCCAGTCAACAGGGGGCACTTGAAGCTTTCTTT. Its protein product is CASQQGALEAFF.

The chain is built from TRBV7-2 and TRBJ1-5, with TRBD1 as a possible D gene (5 bases). From germline, CDR1 is SGHTA and CDR2 FQGNSA. V dropped 2 bases and J dropped 4 bases, with 9 bases sitting between them. The CDR3 runs to 14 residues. The CDR3 is CASSLSSGNQPQHF. Written as DNA, the CDR3 is TGTGCCAGCAGCTTATCCTCAGGGAATCAGCCCCAGCATTTT.

This chain connects TRBV25-1 to TRBJ2-1, with D possibly being TRBD2 (6 bases). With 1 base removed from V and 4 bases from J, the gap between germline ends came to 11 bases. From germline, CDR1 is MGHDK and CDR2 SYGVNS. The CDR3 runs 15 residues. The CDR3: CASSESRGVYNEQFF. DNA for the CDR3: TGTGCCAGCAGTGAATCCCGCGGGGTTTACAATGAGCAGTTCTTC. Using reference TRBV25-1 and TRBJ2-1 for the parts outside the CDR3, the full variable domain is EADIYQTPRYLVIGTGKKITLECSQTMGHDKMYWYQQDPGMELHLIHYSYGVNSTEKGDLSSESTVSRIRTEHFPLTLESARPSHTSQYLCASSESRGVYNEQFFGPGTRLTVL.